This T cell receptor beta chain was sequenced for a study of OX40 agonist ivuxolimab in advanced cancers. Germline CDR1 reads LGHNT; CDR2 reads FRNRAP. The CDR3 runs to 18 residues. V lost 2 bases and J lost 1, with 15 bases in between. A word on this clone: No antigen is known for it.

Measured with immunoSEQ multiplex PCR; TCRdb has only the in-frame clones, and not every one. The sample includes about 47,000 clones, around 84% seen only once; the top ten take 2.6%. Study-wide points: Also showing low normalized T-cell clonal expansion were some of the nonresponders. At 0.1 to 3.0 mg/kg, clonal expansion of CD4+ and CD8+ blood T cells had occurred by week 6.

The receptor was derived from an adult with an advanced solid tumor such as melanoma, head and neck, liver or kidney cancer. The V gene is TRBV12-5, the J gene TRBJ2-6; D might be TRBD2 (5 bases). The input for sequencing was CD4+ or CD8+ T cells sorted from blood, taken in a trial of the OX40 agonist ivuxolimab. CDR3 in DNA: TGTGCTAGTGGTTTGTTCCCCCGGACTGAATCTGGGGCCAACGTCCTGACTTTC. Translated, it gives CASGLFPRTESGANVLTF.